The source of this T cell receptor (beta chain) is a study of high-grade serous ovarian cancer treatment subgroups (dated by TCRdb to the early 2020s). For the wider study: Sequencing yielded a mean of 14,192 reads and some 7,000 unique TCR beta rearrangements per sample. Of the roughly 30 patients in the cohort, about ten had no residual disease after primary surgery (R0), about ten were excellent NACT responders, and about ten were poor NACT responders. The study profiled TCR beta repertoires in high-grade serous ovarian cancer patients grouped by complete gross resection or neoadjuvant chemotherapy response under a laparoscopic triage algorithm. Each patient contributed one primary tumor and two metastatic tumor samples, giving more than 75 samples in total. Results the study describes overall, beyond this receptor: Neoantigen level correlated positively with TCR clonal relatedness, and copy number variation and mutation load from whole-genome sequencing showed a positive trend with TCR clonal relatedness. Because bulk tumor TCR sequencing provided no spatial information, insight into HGSC tumor complexity and diversity was limited. TCR repertoire analyses focused on CDR3; CDR1 and CDR2 were not analyzed. Tumors from the same patient had repertoire similarity ranging from 0.11 to 0.79, while tumors from different patients showed almost no similarity.

The 80 to 90 tumor samples were subjected to high-throughput TCR profiling using ImmunoSEQ. The paper's processing steps were these. Richness (unique productive sequences), clonality, evenness and relatedness were included as repertoire diversity metrics, and similarity between samples was assessed with the Bhattacharyya coefficient. A sensitivity analysis that removed TCRs with fewer than two reads produced consistent conclusions. TCRdb carries this immuneACCESS record with in-frame sequences only. Its versions omit some clonotypes, under half of them owing to an unresolved V gene in the studies checked, with the rest unexplained. That table furnishes V, J and clone size, whereas the DNA furnished D and trimming. In all, the sample holds some 3,100 clones, and approximately 62% of those were seen once. 9.7% of the sample is held by the ten biggest clonotypes. Tumor samples were collected prior to definitive surgery or chemotherapy. The MD Anderson Biospecimen Extraction Resource handled genomic DNA extraction, while the MD Anderson Cancer Genomics Laboratory carried out the TCR sequencing.

The V end gives up 4 bases and the J end 0 bases, leaving 8 bases in the junction not matched to a gene. The CDR1 and CDR2 encoded by the germline V gene (reference sequence) are SEHNR and FQNEAQ. The CDR3 sequence holds 18 residues, the cysteine and phenylalanine included. The CDR3 DNA has 54 bases and is translated from base 1. The count of this clone is one. This receptor's antigen is unknown. There are no base qualities to consult, and no much larger clone falls within one base. This TCR was recovered from a human donor with high-grade serous ovarian cancer. The sequenced sample was tumor tissue. The sequence is built from TRBV7-9 and TRBJ2-6, with 8 bases matching TRBD2. The CDR3 is CASSSTGGGISGANVLTF. The nucleotide sequence reads as follows: TGTGCCAGCAGCTCAACGGGAGGGGGTATCTCTGGGGCCAACGTCCTGACTTTC.